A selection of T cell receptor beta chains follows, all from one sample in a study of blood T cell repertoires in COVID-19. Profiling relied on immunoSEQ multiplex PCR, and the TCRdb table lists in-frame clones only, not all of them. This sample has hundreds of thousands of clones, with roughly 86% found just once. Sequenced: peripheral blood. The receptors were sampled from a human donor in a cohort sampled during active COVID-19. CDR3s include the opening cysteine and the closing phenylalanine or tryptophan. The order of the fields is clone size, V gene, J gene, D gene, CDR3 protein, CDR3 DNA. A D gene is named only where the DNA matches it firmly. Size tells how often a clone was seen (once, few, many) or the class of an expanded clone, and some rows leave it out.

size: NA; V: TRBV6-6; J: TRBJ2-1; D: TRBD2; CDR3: CASSNSGARGGEQFF; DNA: TGTGCCAGCAGTAATAGCGGGGCCCGGGGGGGGGAGCAGTTCTTC
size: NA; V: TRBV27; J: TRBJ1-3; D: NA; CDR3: CASSLSRLSGNTIYF; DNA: TGTGCCAGCAGTTTATCGAGACTCTCTGGAAACACCATATATTTT
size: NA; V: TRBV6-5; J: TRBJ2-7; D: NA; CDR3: CASSYQDSYEQYF; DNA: TGTGCCAGCAGTTACCAGGACTCCTACGAGCAGTACTTC
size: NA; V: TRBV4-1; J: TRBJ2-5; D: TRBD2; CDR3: CASSRLAGETQYF; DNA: TGCGCCAGCAGCCGACTAGCGGGTGAGACCCAGTACTTC
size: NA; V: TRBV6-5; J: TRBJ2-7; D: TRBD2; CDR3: CASSYSGGRALVQYF; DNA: TGTGCCAGCAGTTACTCTGGCGGGAGGGCCCTGGTGCAGTACTTC
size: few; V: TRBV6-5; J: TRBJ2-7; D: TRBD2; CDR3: CASSPRGVASYEQYF; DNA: TGTGCCAGCAGTCCGCGGGGGGTTGCCTCCTACGAGCAGTACTTC
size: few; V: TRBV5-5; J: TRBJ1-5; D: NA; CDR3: CASSLEQEGQPQHF; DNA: TGTGCCAGCAGCTTGGAACAGGAAGGTCAGCCCCAGCATTTT
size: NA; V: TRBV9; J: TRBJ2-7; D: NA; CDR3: CASSVSSGLTYEQYF; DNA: TGTGCCAGCAGCGTAAGTAGCGGTTTAACCTACGAGCAGTACTTC
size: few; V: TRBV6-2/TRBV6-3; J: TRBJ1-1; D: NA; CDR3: CASSWDINTEAFF; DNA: TGTGCCAGCAGTTGGGACATTAACACTGAAGCTTTCTTT
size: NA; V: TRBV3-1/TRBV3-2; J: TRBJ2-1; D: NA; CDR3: CASSQVARLYNEQFF; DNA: TGTGCCAGCAGCCAAGTTGCTAGGCTCTACAATGAGCAGTTCTTC
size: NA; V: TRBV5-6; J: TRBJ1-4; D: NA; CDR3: CASSLAWGLSNEKLFF; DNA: TGTGCCAGCAGCTTGGCCTGGGGGCTGAGTAATGAAAAACTGTTTTTT
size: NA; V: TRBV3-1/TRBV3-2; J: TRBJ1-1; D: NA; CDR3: CASSQSQRLKDTEAFF; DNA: TGTGCCAGCAGCCAAAGTCAGCGATTAAAGGACACTGAAGCTTTCTTT
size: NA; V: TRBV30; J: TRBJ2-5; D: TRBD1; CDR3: CAWSAGTGVAETQYF; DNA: TGTGCCTGGAGCGCCGGGACAGGGGTGGCAGAGACCCAGTACTTC
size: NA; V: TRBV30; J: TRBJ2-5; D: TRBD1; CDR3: CAWSQTGQGTQYF; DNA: TGTGCCTGGAGTCAGACGGGACAGGGGACCCAGTACTTC
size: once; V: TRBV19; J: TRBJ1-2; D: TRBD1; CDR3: CASSMLDRINYGYTF; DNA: TGTGCCAGTAGTATGCTGGACAGGATCAACTATGGCTACACCTTC
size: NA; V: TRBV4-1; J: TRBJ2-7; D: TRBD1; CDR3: CASSHSRQGGSIYEQYF; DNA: TGCGCCAGCAGCCATTCCAGACAGGGGGGCTCTATCTACGAGCAGTACTTC
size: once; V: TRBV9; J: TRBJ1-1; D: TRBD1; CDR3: CASSPGTALNTEAFF; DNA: TGTGCCAGCAGCCCAGGGACAGCCCTGAACACTGAAGCTTTCTTT
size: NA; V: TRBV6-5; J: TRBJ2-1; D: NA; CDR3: CASTKVGNNEQFF; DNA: TGTGCCAGCACCAAAGTCGGGAACAATGAGCAGTTCTTC
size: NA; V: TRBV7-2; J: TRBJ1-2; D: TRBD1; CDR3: CASSQGTGGRYGYTF; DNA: TGTGCCAGCAGCCAAGGGACAGGGGGCAGGTATGGCTACACCTTC
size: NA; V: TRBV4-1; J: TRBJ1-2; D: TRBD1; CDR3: CASSHPGQSSGYTF; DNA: TGCGCCAGCAGCCACCCGGGACAGTCCAGTGGCTACACCTTC
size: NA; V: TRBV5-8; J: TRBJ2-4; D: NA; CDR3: CASSINRLSIQYF; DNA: TGTGCCAGCAGCATAAACAGGTTGAGCATTCAGTACTTC
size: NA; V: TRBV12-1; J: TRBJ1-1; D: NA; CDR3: CASSSSGLRQGAPGTEAFF; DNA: TGTGCCAGCAGCTCTTCCGGACTGAGACAGGGAGCTCCGGGCACTGAAGCTTTCTTT
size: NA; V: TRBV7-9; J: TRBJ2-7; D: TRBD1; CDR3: CASSPSRRGREDEQYF; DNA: TGTGCCAGCAGCCCAAGTCGCAGGGGGAGAGAGGACGAGCAGTACTTC
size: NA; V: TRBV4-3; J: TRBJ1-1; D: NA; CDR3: CASSPNTGVNTEAFF; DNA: TGCGCCAGCAGCCCAAATACAGGAGTGAACACTGAAGCTTTCTTT
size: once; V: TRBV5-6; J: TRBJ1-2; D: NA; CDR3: CASSVRKYYGYTF; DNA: TGTGCCAGCAGCGTCAGGAAATACTATGGCTACACCTTC